This TCR beta chain was captured in a study of blood T cell repertoires in COVID-19. Whole-study context: Samples of COVID-19 (acute and convalescent) were obtained from the United States, Italy and Spain.

The CDR3 runs to 15 residues. The V gene end was trimmed by 3 bases and the J gene end by 2 bases; junction bases not matched to a gene: 3. Germline V gives CDR1 SGHRS, CDR2 YFSETQ. Under the authors' procedure: Scientists estimated how many nucleated cells there were by amplifying reference gene primers. The repertoire was sequenced with immunoSEQ multiplex PCR; TCRdb's copy has only in-frame clones and lacks some. V and J calls and clone size follow that table, whereas D and trimming were derived from the DNA. The sample lists tens of thousands of clones, roughly nine tenths occurring once. This clonotype originated in a human donor in a cohort sampled during active COVID-19. The V gene is TRBV5-1, the J gene TRBJ2-5, with TRBD2 matching over 11 bases. The specimen was peripheral blood. The CDR3 reads CASSSGTSGQETQYF. The CDR3 DNA is TGCGCCAGCAGCTCCGGGACTAGCGGACAAGAGACCCAGTACTTC.